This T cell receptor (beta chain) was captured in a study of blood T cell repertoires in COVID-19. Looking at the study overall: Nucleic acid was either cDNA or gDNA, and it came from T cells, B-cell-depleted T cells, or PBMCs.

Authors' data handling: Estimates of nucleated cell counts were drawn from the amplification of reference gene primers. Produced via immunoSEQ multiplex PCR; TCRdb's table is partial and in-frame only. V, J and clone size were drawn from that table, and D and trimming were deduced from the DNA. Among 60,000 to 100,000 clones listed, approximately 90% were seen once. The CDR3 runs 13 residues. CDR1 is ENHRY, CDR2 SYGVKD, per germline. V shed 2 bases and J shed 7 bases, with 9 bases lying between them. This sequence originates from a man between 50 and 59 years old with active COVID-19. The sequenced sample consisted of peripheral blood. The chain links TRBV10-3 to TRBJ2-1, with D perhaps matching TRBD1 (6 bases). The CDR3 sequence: CAISERTENEQFF. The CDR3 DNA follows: TGTGCCATCAGTGAGAGGACAGAGAATGAGCAGTTCTTC.